A single sample gave rise to the 3 T cell receptor beta chains below, sequenced in a study of blood T cell repertoires in COVID-19. The assay was immunoSEQ multiplex PCR, and TCRdb's table has in-frame clones only and misses some. This table holds roughly 88,000 clones, just over 90% found once. The material sequenced was peripheral blood. Receptor source: a woman aged 45-59 years in a cohort sampled during active COVID-19.

This chain uses TRBV29-1 with TRBJ1-1, with 7 bases identical to TRBD1. Looked up from germline, CDR1 is SQVTM and CDR2 is ANQGSEA. V dropped 6 bases and J dropped 4; count of bases not matched to a gene: 5. This CDR3 spans 12 amino acids. The CDR3 coding sequence is TGCAGCGTGGTGACAGGGAGCACTGAAGCTTTCTTT. Protein: CSVVTGSTEAFF. Combining the CDR3 with reference TRBV29-1 and TRBJ1-1 gives the whole variable domain SAVISQKPSRDICQRGTSLTIQCQVDSQVTMMFWYRQQPGQSLTLIATANQGSEATYESGFVIDKFPISRPNLTFSTLTVSNMSPEDSSIYLCSVVTGSTEAFFGQGTRLTVV.

This chain uses TRBV6-5 with TRBJ1-1, with 7 bases identical to TRBD1. CDR3 length: 14 amino acids. The germline V gene encodes CDR1 MNHEY and CDR2 SVGAGI. V trimming: 2 bases; J trimming: 2 bases; junction bases outside the gene matches: 2. The chain's CDR3 is CASSYDRANTEAFF. The DNA for the CDR3 is TGTGCCAGCAGTTACGACAGGGCCAACACTGAAGCTTTCTTT.

The V and J genes are TRBV6-4 and TRBJ2-1; no definite D call. The V gene lost 6 bases and the J gene lost 12 bases, with 21 bases spanning the gap. Germline CDR1 is MRHNA and CDR2 is SNTAGT. The CDR3 has 14 residues. This CDR3 is CASSENRLPAPQFF. As DNA, the CDR3 is TGTGCCAGCAGCGAAAACCGATTACCCGCGCCGCAGTTCTTC.